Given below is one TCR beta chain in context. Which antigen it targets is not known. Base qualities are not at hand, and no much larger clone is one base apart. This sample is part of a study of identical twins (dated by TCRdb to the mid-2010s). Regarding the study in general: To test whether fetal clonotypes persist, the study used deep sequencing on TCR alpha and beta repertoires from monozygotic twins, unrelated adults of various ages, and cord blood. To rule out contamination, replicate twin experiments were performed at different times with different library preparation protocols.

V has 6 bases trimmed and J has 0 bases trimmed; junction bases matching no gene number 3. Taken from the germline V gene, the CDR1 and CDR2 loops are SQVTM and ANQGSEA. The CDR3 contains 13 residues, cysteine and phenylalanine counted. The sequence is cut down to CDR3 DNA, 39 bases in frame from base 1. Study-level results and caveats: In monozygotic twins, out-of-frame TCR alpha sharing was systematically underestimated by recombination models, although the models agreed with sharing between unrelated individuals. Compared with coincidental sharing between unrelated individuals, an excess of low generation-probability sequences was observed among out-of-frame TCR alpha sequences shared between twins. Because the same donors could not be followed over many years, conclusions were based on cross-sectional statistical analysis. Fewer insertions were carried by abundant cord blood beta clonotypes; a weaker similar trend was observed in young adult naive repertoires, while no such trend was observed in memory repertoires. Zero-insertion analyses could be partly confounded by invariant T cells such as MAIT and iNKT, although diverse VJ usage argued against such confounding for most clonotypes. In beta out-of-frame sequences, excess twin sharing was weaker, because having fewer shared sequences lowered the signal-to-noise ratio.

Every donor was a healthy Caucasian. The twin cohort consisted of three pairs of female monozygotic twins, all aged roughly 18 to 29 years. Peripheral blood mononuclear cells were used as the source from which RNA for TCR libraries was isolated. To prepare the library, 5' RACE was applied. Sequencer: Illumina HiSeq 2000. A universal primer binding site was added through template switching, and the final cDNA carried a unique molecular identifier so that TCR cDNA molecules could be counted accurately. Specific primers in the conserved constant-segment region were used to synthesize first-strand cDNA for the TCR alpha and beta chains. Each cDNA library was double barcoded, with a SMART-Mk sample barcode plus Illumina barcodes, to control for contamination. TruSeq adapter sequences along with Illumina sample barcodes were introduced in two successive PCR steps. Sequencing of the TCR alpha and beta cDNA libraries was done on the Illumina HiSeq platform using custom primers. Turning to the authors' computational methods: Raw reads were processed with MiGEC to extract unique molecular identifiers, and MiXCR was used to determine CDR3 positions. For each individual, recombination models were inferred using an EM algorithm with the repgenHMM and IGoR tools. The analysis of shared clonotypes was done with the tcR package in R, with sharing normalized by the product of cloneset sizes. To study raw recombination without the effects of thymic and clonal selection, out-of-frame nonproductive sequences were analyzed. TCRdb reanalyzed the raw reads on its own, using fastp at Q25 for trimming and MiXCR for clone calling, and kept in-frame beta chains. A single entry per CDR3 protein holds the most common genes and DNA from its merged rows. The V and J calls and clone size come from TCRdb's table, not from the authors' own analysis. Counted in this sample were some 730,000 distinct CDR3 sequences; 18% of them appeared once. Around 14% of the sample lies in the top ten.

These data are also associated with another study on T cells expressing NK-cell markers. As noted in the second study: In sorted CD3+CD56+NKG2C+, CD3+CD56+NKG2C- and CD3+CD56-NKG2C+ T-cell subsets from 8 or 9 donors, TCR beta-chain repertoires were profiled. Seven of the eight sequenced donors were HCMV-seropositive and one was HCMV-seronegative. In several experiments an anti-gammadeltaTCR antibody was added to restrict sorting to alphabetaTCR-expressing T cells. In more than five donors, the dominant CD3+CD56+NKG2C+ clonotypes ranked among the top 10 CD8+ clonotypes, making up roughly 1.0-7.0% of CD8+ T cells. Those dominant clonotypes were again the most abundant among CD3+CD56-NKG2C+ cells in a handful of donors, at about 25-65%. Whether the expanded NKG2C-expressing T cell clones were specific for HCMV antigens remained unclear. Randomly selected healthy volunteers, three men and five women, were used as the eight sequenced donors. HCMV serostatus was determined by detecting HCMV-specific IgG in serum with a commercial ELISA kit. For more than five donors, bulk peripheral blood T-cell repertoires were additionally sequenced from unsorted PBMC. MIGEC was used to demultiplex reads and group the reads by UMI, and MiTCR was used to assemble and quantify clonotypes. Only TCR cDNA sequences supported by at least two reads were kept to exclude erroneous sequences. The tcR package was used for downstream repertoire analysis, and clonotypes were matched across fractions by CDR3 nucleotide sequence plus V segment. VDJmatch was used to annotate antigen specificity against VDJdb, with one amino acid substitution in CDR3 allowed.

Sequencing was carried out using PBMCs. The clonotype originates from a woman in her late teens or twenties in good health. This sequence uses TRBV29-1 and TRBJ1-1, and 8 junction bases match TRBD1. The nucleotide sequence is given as TGCAGCGTAGGACAGGGTCTGAACACTGAAGCTTTCTTT. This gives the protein CSVGQGLNTEAFF.